What follows are 22 T cell receptor beta chains derived from one specimen sequenced in a study of cytomegalovirus exposure and HLA in healthy donors. Data came from immunoSEQ multiplex PCR; TCRdb stores just in-frame clones and leaves some out. The sample lists approximately 72,000 clones, 90% to 95% occurring once. Sample: PBMCs. The receptors here all came from a young woman in good health and CMV-seronegative.

The chain joins TRBV30 to TRBJ2-3, with a weak D call TRBD2 (5 bases). CDR1 GTSNPN and CDR2 SVGIG come from the germline V gene (reference sequence). CDR3 length: 17 amino acids. V lost 0 bases and J lost 2, with 18 bases in between. Here the CDR3 DNA reads TGTGCCTGGAGTGTGGTCCGGAGGCGGATAGTCACAGATACGCAGTATTTT. Amino acid sequence: CAWSVVRRRIVTDTQYF.

The chain uses TRBV5-1 and TRBJ2-5, with TRBD1 identical over 9 bases. V dropped 4 bases and J dropped 5; count of bases not matched to a gene: 6. The CDR3 runs to 14 residues. The germline V gene has CDR1 SGHRS and CDR2 YFSETQ. The CDR3 reads CASSRTGEWETQYF. The CDR3 DNA sequence: TGCGCCAGCAGCAGGACAGGGGAGTGGGAGACCCAGTACTTC.

J is TRBJ2-5 and V is TRBV7-3; possibly TRBD1 for D (5 bases). Germline V gene lookup returns CDR1 SGHTA and CDR2 FQGTGA. Trimming pared 5 bases from V and 5 bases from J, leaving 18 bases between. The CDR3 sequence is 15 residues long. The CDR3 protein is CASSPLTEDEETQYF. CDR3 sequence (DNA): TGTGCCAGCAGCCCACTGACAGAAGATGAGGAGACCCAGTACTTC.

This sequence joins TRBV7-9 and TRBJ2-7, with a weak D call TRBD2 (5 bases). Germline CDR1 and CDR2: SEHNR and FQNEAQ (reference sequence). This CDR3 is built from 14 residues. V was pared by 2 bases and J by 3 bases, with 11 bases between. CDR3 bases: TGTGCCAGCAGCTTACAAAGCGGAGGCTACGAGCAGTACTTC. Amino acids: CASSLQSGGYEQYF.

The chain combines TRBV27 with TRBJ2-7, with D tentatively TRBD1 (7 bases). The CDR3 is 13 residues long. The germline gives CDR1 MNHEY, CDR2 SMNVEV (reference sequence). V lost 8 bases, J lost 3 bases, and 14 bases lay in between. The CDR3: CASRQGLYYEQYF. CDR3 sequence (DNA): TGTGCCAGCCGACAGGGACTCTACTACGAGCAGTACTTC.

The chain is built from TRBV6-7 and TRBJ2-1, with 8 nucleotides matching TRBD1. TRBV6-7 is filed as an ORF, its function uncertain. The J segment lost 9 bases and the V segment lost 6 bases, leaving 4 bases of the junction unmatched. The CDR3 spans 12 residues. CDR3 sequence (DNA): TGTGCCAGCAGCCGACAGGGGATTGAGCAGTTCTTC. Amino acid sequence: CASSRQGIEQFF.

This chain joins TRBV28 and TRBJ2-1; 11 positions match TRBD2. There are 16 residues in the CDR3. Trimming at V came to 5 bases and at J to 8 bases, leaving 11 bases not matched to a gene. Germline CDR1 MDHEN, CDR2 SYDVKM. The CDR3 nucleotides read TGTGCCAGCAGTCCCCTGACTAGCGGGGAGGGGGATGAGCAGTTCTTC. Its translation: CASSPLTSGEGDEQFF. The full variable domain, rest sourced from reference TRBV28 and TRBJ2-1, is DVKVTQSSRYLVKRTGEKVFLECVQDMDHENMFWYRQDPGLGLRLIYFSYDVKMKEKGDIPEGYSVSREKKERFSLILESASTNQTSMYLCASSPLTSGEGDEQFFGPGTRLTVL.

J is TRBJ2-7 and V is TRBV11-2, with 13 positions matching TRBD2. The germline CDR1 and CDR2 sequences are SGHAT and FQNNGV. With 4 bases clipped from V and 10 bases from J, the junction kept 7 bases outside the gene matches. The CDR3 is 14 amino acids. The CDR3 sequence: CASSSTGLAGIQYF. For the CDR3, the DNA is TGTGCCAGCAGCTCGACGGGACTAGCGGGAATACAGTACTTC.

The rearrangement links TRBV6-6 to TRBJ2-1; 14 bases are a match to TRBD2. J lost 6 bases, V lost 3 bases, and 4 bases had no gene match. CDR3 length: 16 amino acids. Germline CDR1 MNHNY, CDR2 SVGAGI (reference sequence). The CDR3 sequence: CASSYIGLAGGNEQFF. DNA for the CDR3: TGTGCCAGCAGTTATATCGGACTAGCGGGGGGCAATGAGCAGTTCTTC.

V usage is TRBV28 and J usage is TRBJ2-7; D is ambiguous. The CDR3 extends over 11 amino acids. The ends were cut back, 5 bases at V and 4 bases at J, with 6 bases in the middle. From germline, CDR1 is MDHEN and CDR2 SYDVKM. The CDR3 here is CASSRSYEQYF. Here the CDR3 DNA reads TGTGCCAGCAGTCGGTCGTACGAGCAGTACTTC.

This chain links TRBV7-3 with TRBJ2-3; perhaps TRBD2 as D (5 bases). CDR1 and CDR2 from the germline V gene are SGHTA and FQGTGA. V lost 6 bases and J 2 bases, leaving 15 bases between the germline ends. This CDR3 spans 15 amino acids. The CDR3: CASSPDSLPTDTQYF. Here the CDR3 DNA reads TGTGCCAGCAGTCCGGACTCTCTACCCACAGATACGCAGTATTTT.

The chain combines TRBV28 with TRBJ1-4; 7 nucleotides match TRBD1. The CDR3 has 13 residues. With V trimmed by 0 bases and J by 12 bases, 4 bases remained unmatched. Germline V lookup: CDR1 MDHEN, CDR2 SYDVKM. The CDR3 DNA follows: TGTGCCAGCAGTTTATGGGGACAGCGGGAACTGTTTTTT. Its translation: CASSLWGQRELFF.

J is TRBJ2-1 and V is TRBV18, with a possible D match to TRBD2 (6 bases). The CDR3 runs 17 residues. The germline V gene has CDR1 KGHSH and CDR2 LQKENI. The V gene lost 0 bases and the J gene lost 5 bases, with 17 bases spanning the gap. CDR3 coding DNA: TGTGCCAGCTCACCACCTCTGGGACTTGGGGGAAACAATGAGCAGTTCTTC. Protein product: CASSPPLGLGGNNEQFF.

The V call is TRBV9, the J call TRBJ1-1, with 8 bases that match TRBD1. Germline V lookup: CDR1 SGDLS, CDR2 YYNGEE. The CDR3 totals 13 residues. V was pared by 6 bases and J by 7 bases, with 8 bases of the junction left unmatched. The CDR3, as DNA: TGTGCCAGCAACGGACAGGGTTATATTGAAGCTTTCTTT. Translating it yields CASNGQGYIEAFF.

The chain is built from TRBV18 and TRBJ1-1, with D possibly TRBD1 on 5 matching bases. Germline V CDR1 and CDR2: KGHSH, LQKENI. V was shortened by 3 bases and J by 1 base, with 18 bases between the two germline ends. The CDR3 consists of 17 residues. CDR3 nucleotides: TGTGCCAGCTCACCCCGTCGACAGCGTCGGAGGAACACTGAAGCTTTCTTT. It yields the protein CASSPRRQRRRNTEAFF.

The chain employs TRBV19 and TRBJ1-5; D may be TRBD1 (5 bases). CDR1 LNHDA and CDR2 SQIVND come from the germline V gene (reference sequence). This CDR3 comprises 16 residues. V was clipped by 1 base and J by 5 bases, with 15 bases between them. The chain's CDR3 is CASSIVLTASYQPQHF. As DNA, the CDR3 is TGTGCCAGTAGTATAGTGTTGACAGCTTCCTATCAGCCCCAGCATTTT.

V usage is TRBV28 and J usage is TRBJ1-6; D is possibly TRBD1 (6 bases). CDR1 is MDHEN, CDR2 SYDVKM, per germline. CDR3 size: 15 residues. Trimming shortened V by 4 bases and J by 7 bases, and 14 bases separated the two germline ends. This CDR3 reads CASSSPEGGNSPLHF. The CDR3 coding sequence is TGTGCCAGCAGTTCCCCCGAGGGGGGGAATTCACCCCTCCACTTT. Full variable domain (rest looked up from reference TRBV28 and TRBJ1-6): DVKVTQSSRYLVKRTGEKVFLECVQDMDHENMFWYRQDPGLGLRLIYFSYDVKMKEKGDIPEGYSVSREKKERFSLILESASTNQTSMYLCASSSPEGGNSPLHFGNGTRLTVT.

This chain connects TRBV7-2 to TRBJ1-5, with D perhaps matching TRBD1 (6 bases). The length of the CDR3 is 16 residues. V was cut by 2 bases and J by 6 bases, with 17 bases left in between. Germline V CDR1 and CDR2: SGHTA, FQGNSA. This chain's CDR3 is CASSLSRGGGGQPQHF. The CDR3 DNA is TGTGCCAGCAGCTTATCCCGGGGAGGGGGGGGTCAGCCCCAGCATTTT.

J is TRBJ1-4 and V is TRBV7-2; TRBD1 is a possible D gene (6 bases). The CDR3 covers 15 residues. Germline CDR1 reads SGHTA; CDR2 reads FQGNSA. Deletions cut 6 bases from V and 3 bases from J, with 14 bases between. The CDR3 spells CASSGQTGPNEKLFF. The CDR3, as DNA: TGTGCCAGCAGTGGCCAGACAGGCCCTAATGAAAAACTGTTTTTT.

The chain is built from TRBV21-1 and TRBJ1-1; TRBD1, the D gene given by the table, was not confirmed from the DNA. TRBV21-1 constitutes a pseudogene. The CDR3 covers 15 residues. This CDR3 is CASGRDRGLNTEAFF. DNA for the CDR3: TGTGCCAGTGGGAGGGACAGGGGTTTGAACACTGAAGCTTTCTTT.

This clone was seen just once. This rearrangement joins TRBV30 to TRBJ1-5; 12 bases map to TRBD1. There are 15 residues in the CDR3. V shed 2 bases and J 6 bases; nucleotides not matched to a gene: 5. Germline-derived CDR1 and CDR2 are GTSNPN and SVGIG (reference sequence). The DNA of the CDR3 is TGTGCCTGGAGTCCGGGACAGGGGGCATTTCAGCCCCAGCATTTT. This codes for CAWSPGQGAFQPQHF.

This chain uses TRBV5-4 with TRBJ2-1; D may be TRBD2 (7 bases). Germline V lookup: CDR1 SGHNT, CDR2 YYREEE (reference sequence). V was trimmed by 4 bases and J by 7 bases, leaving 18 bases between them. The CDR3 has 15 amino acids. CDR3: CASSGVSGGGNEQFF. DNA of the CDR3: TGTGCCAGCAGCGGCGTGTCGGGGGGCGGGAATGAGCAGTTCTTC. Full variable domain (rest looked up from reference TRBV5-4 and TRBJ2-1): ETGVTQSPTHLIKTRGQQVTLRCSSQSGHNTVSWYQQALGQGPQFIFQYYREEENGRGNFPPRFSGLQFPNYSSELNVNALELDDSALYLCASSGVSGGGNEQFFGPGTRLTVL.